The rows below give T cell receptor beta chains drawn from one sample of a study of CD8 T cells in ankylosing spondylitis. TCRdb reprocessed the 5' RACE reads with MiXCR, giving one entry per CDR3 protein. The sample has over 450,000 distinct CDR3 sequences; about 12% are singletons. Specimen: blood, either unsorted or a sorted T cell fraction (not recorded which). These receptors all come from a male donor with ankylosing spondylitis. Both conserved end residues are part of each CDR3. A D gene is named only where the DNA matches it firmly. Clone size is shown for a subset of rows, as once, few, many or a class of expanded clone.

CDR3 DNA	CDR3 protein	clone size	CDR3 length	J gene	D gene	V gene
TGTGCCACCAGTGATTTCCGGGCGCCCTCCTACAATGAGCAGTTCTTC	CATSDFRAPSYNEQFF	few	16	TRBJ2-1	-	TRBV24-1
TGTGCCAGCAGTTACTCTGCCTGGGCGGAGACCCAGTACTTC	CASSYSAWAETQYF	few	14	TRBJ2-5	-	TRBV6-2/TRBV6-3
TGCAGCGCCCAACCGACACCTTACAATGAGCAGTTCTTC	CSAQPTPYNEQFF	many	13	TRBJ2-1	-	TRBV29-1
TGCAGTGCTAGAAGAGCGGGTTACAATGAGCAGTTCTTC	CSARRAGYNEQFF	-	13	TRBJ2-1	-	TRBV20-1
TGCAGCGTTGCCGGGACCCCGGGCACTGAAGCTTTCTTT	CSVAGTPGTEAFF	-	13	TRBJ1-1	-	TRBV29-1
TGTGCCAGCAGCCTCAGTTCGAGGGCCGGCAATGAGCAGTTCTTC	CASSLSSRAGNEQFF	-	15	TRBJ2-1	-	TRBV5-6
TGTGCCAGCAGCCAAGTAGGCAGAATCTCTGAAGCTTTCTTT	CASSQVGRISEAFF	few	14	TRBJ1-1	-	TRBV14
TGTGCCAGCAGCTCGTCCGTGGGTAACTACGAGCAGTACTTC	CASSSSVGNYEQYF	many	14	TRBJ2-7	-	TRBV9
TGCAGTGCTAGGGTGGACAGGGGGCTTTCGAACACTGAAGCTTTCTTT	CSARVDRGLSNTEAFF	-	16	TRBJ1-1	TRBD1	TRBV20-1
TGTGCCAGCAGCCCACAGGGGGCAAAGAACACTGAAGCTTTCTTT	CASSPQGAKNTEAFF	few	15	TRBJ1-1	TRBD1	TRBV7-2
TGCAGTGCTAGGGTCGGACGTTACAATGAGCAGTTCTTC	CSARVGRYNEQFF	few	13	TRBJ2-1	-	TRBV20-1
TGCAGTGCTCCAGGGGCGGGAGGGCCTACCGGGGAGCTGTTTTTT	CSAPGAGGPTGELFF	-	15	TRBJ2-2	TRBD2	TRBV20-1
TGTGCCAGCAGCTTAGTTGCAGGGGAGACATATGGCTACACCTTC	CASSLVAGETYGYTF	few	15	TRBJ1-2	-	TRBV7-2
TGTGCCAGCTCGGGGGAGCTGTTTTTT	CASSGELFF	-	9	TRBJ2-2	-	TRBV7-2
TGTGCCAGCAGTTTACGGCAGGGATGGACTAATGAAAAACTGTTTTTT	CASSLRQGWTNEKLFF	few	16	TRBJ1-4	-	TRBV27
TGTGCCAGCAGCTTTGACGGGGAGTCTTCGTGGGAGCTGTTTTTT	CASSFDGESSWELFF	-	15	TRBJ2-2	-	TRBV7-9
TGTGCCATCAGTGAACCCGGGAAGGGGGATGAGCAGTTCTTC	CAISEPGKGDEQFF	many	14	TRBJ2-1	-	TRBV10-3
TGCAGTGCTACGACAGGGTCCCCCAATCAGCCCCAGCATTTT	CSATTGSPNQPQHF	-	14	TRBJ1-5	TRBD1	TRBV20-1
TGTGCCACCAGCAGAGTAGTACAGGATACGCAGTATTTT	CATSRVVQDTQYF	few	13	TRBJ2-3	-	TRBV15
TGTGCCAGCAGCCAAGACCTCAACACTGGTTACGAGCAGTACTTC	CASSQDLNTGYEQYF	many	15	TRBJ2-7	-	TRBV4-2
TGTGCCAGTGGAAATAGAGCCGAGCAGTACTTC	CASGNRAEQYF	few	11	TRBJ2-7	-	TRBV2
TGCAGTCAGGACAGGGTTGAGACCCAGTACTTC	CSQDRVETQYF	-	11	TRBJ2-5	TRBD1	TRBV20-1
TGTGCCAGCAGTCGGGACAGGGGGCGTTCACCCCTCCACTTT	CASSRDRGRSPLHF	many	14	TRBJ1-6	TRBD1	TRBV12-3/TRBV12-4
TGCAGTGCTACTCCTCAATGGGGGCAGGGGGCTGATGAGCAGTTCTTC	CSATPQWGQGADEQFF	many	16	TRBJ2-1	TRBD1	TRBV20-1
TGCAGTGCCAGATACAGGGGATCTGGGGCCAACGTCCTGACTTTC	CSARYRGSGANVLTF	few	15	TRBJ2-6	TRBD1	TRBV20-1
TGCAGTGCTATTAGTCTGGCTAGCGCTGAGTACAATGAGCAGTTCTTC	CSAISLASAEYNEQFF	few	16	TRBJ2-1	-	TRBV20-1
TGTGCCAGCAGCCCCGTTTTGGCGGGAGTAGCAGATACGCAGTATTTT	CASSPVLAGVADTQYF	-	16	TRBJ2-3	TRBD2	TRBV6-1
TGCAGTGCTAGAGATAGGAAGGTGAACACTGAAGCTTTCTTT	CSARDRKVNTEAFF	-	14	TRBJ1-1	-	TRBV20-1
TGTGCCAGCAGTGCCCTGTATAGCAATCAGCCCCAGCATTTT	CASSALYSNQPQHF	many	14	TRBJ1-5	-	TRBV2
TGCAGCGTCCAGAGACAGGGAGGAGAGACCCAGTACTTC	CSVQRQGGETQYF	few	13	TRBJ2-5	-	TRBV29-1
TGCAGTGCTAGAGATAGGAGGGACAATGAGCAGTTCTTC	CSARDRRDNEQFF	-	13	TRBJ2-1	-	TRBV20-1
TGCAGTGCTGCTCCCGTAGAGGATACGCAGTATTTT	CSAAPVEDTQYF	-	12	TRBJ2-3	-	TRBV20-1
TGCGCCAGCAGCTTGGAAGTTAGCGGTTACACAGATACGCAGTATTTT	CASSLEVSGYTDTQYF	many	16	TRBJ2-3	-	TRBV5-1
TGCAGTGCTAGATCCTACCCGGGCCACCAAGAGACCCAGTACTTC	CSARSYPGHQETQYF	few	15	TRBJ2-5	-	TRBV20-1
TGTGCCAGCAGCCACACTTACAGGGGGAGGAACTATGGCTACACCTTC	CASSHTYRGRNYGYTF	-	16	TRBJ1-2	TRBD1	TRBV3-1
TGTGCCAGCAGCTCCGTCACAGTCAATGAGCAGTTCTTC	CASSSVTVNEQFF	-	13	TRBJ2-1	-	TRBV11-2
TGTGCCAGCAACCCGGGACTAGCGGGCTACAATGAGCAGTTCTTC	CASNPGLAGYNEQFF	many	15	TRBJ2-1	TRBD2	TRBV12-3/TRBV12-4
TGTGCCAGCACCCTTTCTGAAGGTGTCACTGAGCAGTTCTTC	CASTLSEGVTEQFF	few	14	TRBJ2-1	-	TRBV12-3/TRBV12-4
TGCGCCAGCAGCTTGGATCAGGGACTAGCGCCGTACCAAGAGACCCAGTACTTC	CASSLDQGLAPYQETQYF	few	18	TRBJ2-5	TRBD2	TRBV5-1
TGTGCCAGCAGTTACTCCCGGACAGGGGTTGGCGGGGAGCTGTTTTTT	CASSYSRTGVGGELFF	-	16	TRBJ2-2	TRBD1	TRBV6-4
TGTGCCAGCAGCTTAAGGGACACTGAAGCTTTCTTT	CASSLRDTEAFF	many	12	TRBJ1-1	-	TRBV7-9
TGTGCCAGCAGCGTAATAGCGGCAGATACGCAGTATTTT	CASSVIAADTQYF	-	13	TRBJ2-3	-	TRBV9